The 5 T cell receptor beta chains listed next were all sequenced from one sample in a study of cytomegalovirus exposure and HLA in healthy donors. PCR involved 60 Vbeta and 13 Jbeta primers. The table came from immunoSEQ multiplex PCR; TCRdb's copy has only in-frame clones and leaves some out. This table holds more than 150,000 clones, more than 75% found once. The specimen sequenced was PBMCs. Receptors originate from a woman aged 25 to 39 in good health and CMV-seropositive.

This clone was counted between two and nine times. This rearrangement joins TRBV28 to TRBJ2-7; 13 positions match TRBD2. Unmatched junction bases numbered 13, after V lost 6 bases and J lost 5 bases. Germline CDR1 and CDR2: MDHEN and SYDVKM. The CDR3 sequence is 17 residues long. The CDR3 nucleotides read TGTGCCAGCAGACCCGGGACTAGCGGGGTGTGGGTCCACGAGCAGTACTTC. Translation: CASRPGTSGVWVHEQYF.

This chain links TRBV7-2 with TRBJ2-1, with 7 bases lining up with TRBD1. The CDR3 loop spans 14 amino acids. Germline trimming cut 4 bases from V and 3 bases from J; bases unmatched to any gene: 3. Germline values: CDR1 SGHTA, CDR2 FQGNSA. CDR3 DNA: TGTGCCAGCAGCTCCCGACAGGGCTACAATGAGCAGTTCTTC. Translating it yields CASSSRQGYNEQFF.

This clone was seen only a few times. The chain employs TRBV6-1 and TRBJ2-7; 11 bases align to TRBD1. The CDR3 length is 14 residues. Germline loops: CDR1 MNHNS, CDR2 SASEGT. The J segment lost 7 bases and the V segment lost 7 bases, leaving 9 bases of the junction unmatched. The CDR3 spells CASTYRTGGLEQYF. The DNA for the CDR3 is TGTGCCAGCACCTACCGGACAGGGGGCTTGGAGCAGTACTTC.

The V and J genes are TRBV11-3 and TRBJ2-7, with TRBD2 identical over 8 bases. J gave up 3 bases and V 5 bases, and 12 bases lay outside the gene matches. Germline V gives CDR1 SGHNT, CDR2 YENEEA. The CDR3 is made up of 16 amino acids. This chain's CDR3 is CASSTTRGTRVYEQYF. The DNA of the CDR3 is TGTGCCAGCAGCACCACCCGGGGGACTAGAGTCTACGAGCAGTACTTC.

V usage is TRBV4-1 and J usage is TRBJ2-1, with D perhaps matching TRBD1 (5 bases). Trimming left V 1 base short and J 10 bases short, with 14 bases between. CDR3 length: 14 amino acids. The V gene's germline CDR1 is MGHRA and CDR2 YSYEKL. CDR3 nucleotides: TGCGCCAGCAGCCAAGTTGACCAGGGCCGAGAGCAGTTCTTC. This sequence encodes CASSQVDQGREQFF.